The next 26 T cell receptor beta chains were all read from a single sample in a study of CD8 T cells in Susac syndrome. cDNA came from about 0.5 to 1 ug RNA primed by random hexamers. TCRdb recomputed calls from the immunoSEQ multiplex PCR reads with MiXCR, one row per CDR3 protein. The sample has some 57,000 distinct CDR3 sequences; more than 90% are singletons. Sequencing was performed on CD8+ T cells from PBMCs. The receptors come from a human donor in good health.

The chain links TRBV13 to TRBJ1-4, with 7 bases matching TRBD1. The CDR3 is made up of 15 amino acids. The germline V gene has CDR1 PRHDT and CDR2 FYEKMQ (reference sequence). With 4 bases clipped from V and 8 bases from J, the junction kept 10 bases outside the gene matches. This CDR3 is CASSSSGGREEKLFF. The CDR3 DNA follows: TGTGCCAGCAGCTCCTCAGGGGGGAGGGAAGAAAAACTGTTTTTT.

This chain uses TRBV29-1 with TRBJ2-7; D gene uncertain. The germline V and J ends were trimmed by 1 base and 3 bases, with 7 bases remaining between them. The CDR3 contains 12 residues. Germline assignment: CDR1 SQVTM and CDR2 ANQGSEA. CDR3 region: CSVEVADYEQYF. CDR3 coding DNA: TGCAGCGTTGAAGTAGCTGACTACGAGCAGTACTTC.

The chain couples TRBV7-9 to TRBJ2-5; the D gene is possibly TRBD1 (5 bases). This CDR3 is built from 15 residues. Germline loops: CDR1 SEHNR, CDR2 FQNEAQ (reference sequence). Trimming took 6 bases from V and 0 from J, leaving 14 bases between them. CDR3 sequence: CASRPGSSYQETQYF. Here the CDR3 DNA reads TGTGCCAGCAGGCCAGGGTCCTCGTACCAAGAGACCCAGTACTTC.

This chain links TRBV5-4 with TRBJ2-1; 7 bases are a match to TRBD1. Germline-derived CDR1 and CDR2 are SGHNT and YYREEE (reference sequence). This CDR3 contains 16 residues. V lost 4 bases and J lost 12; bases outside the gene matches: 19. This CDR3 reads CASSIGYRGPLWVQFF. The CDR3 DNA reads TGTGCCAGCAGCATCGGGTACAGGGGACCCCTGTGGGTGCAGTTCTTC.

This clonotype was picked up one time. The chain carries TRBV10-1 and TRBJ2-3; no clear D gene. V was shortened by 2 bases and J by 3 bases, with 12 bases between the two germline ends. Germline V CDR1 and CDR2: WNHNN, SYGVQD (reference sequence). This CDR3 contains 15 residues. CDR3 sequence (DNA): TGCGCCAGCAGTGAGGGGCAGAGATTTACAGATACGCAGTATTTT. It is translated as CASSEGQRFTDTQYF.

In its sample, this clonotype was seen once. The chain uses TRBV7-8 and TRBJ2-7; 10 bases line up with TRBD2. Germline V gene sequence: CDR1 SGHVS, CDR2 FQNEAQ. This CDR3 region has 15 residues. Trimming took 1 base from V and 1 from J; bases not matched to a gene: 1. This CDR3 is CASSLGLAGSYEQYF. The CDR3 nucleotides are TGTGCCAGCAGCTTAGGACTAGCGGGTTCCTACGAGCAGTACTTC.

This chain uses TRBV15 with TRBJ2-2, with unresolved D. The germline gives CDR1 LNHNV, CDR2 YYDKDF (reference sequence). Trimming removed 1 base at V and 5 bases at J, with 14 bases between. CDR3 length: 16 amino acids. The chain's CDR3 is CATSRGRLENTGELFF. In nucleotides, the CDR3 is TGTGCCACCAGCAGAGGTCGACTGGAGAATACCGGGGAGCTGTTTTTT.

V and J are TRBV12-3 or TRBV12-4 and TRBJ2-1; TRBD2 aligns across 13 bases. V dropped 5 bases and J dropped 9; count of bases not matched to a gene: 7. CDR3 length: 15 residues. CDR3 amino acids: CASSLLAGGPVEQFF. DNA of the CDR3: TGTGCCAGCAGTCTACTAGCGGGGGGGCCCGTTGAGCAGTTCTTC.

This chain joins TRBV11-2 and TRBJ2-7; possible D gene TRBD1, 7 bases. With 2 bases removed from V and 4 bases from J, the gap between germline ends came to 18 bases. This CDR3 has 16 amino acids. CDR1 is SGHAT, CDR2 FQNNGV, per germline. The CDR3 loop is CASSLYSLTGTYEQYF. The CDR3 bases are TGTGCCAGCAGCTTATATTCCTTGACAGGGACTTACGAGCAGTACTTC. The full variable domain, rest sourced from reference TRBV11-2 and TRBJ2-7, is EAGVAQSPRYKIIEKRQSVAFWCNPISGHATLYWYQQILGQGPKLLIQFQNNGVVDDSQLPKDRFSAERLKGVDSTLKIQPAKLEDSAVYLCASSLYSLTGTYEQYFGPGTRLTVT.

The CDR3: CASSADRRTDTQYF. The CDR3 nucleotides are TGTGCCAGCAGCGCGGACAGACGCACAGATACGCAGTATTTT. The chain carries TRBV13 and TRBJ2-3; D possibly corresponds to TRBD1 (6 bases). The V end was cut by 5 bases, the J end by 1 base, with 10 bases between. The CDR3 sequence is 14 residues long. Germline loops: CDR1 PRHDT, CDR2 FYEKMQ (reference sequence).

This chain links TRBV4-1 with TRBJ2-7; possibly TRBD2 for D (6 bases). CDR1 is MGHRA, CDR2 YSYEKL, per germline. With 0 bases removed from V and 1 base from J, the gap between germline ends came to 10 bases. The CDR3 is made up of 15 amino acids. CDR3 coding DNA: TGCGCCAGCAGCCAAGAGTCCGGGGGATCCTACGAGCAGTACTTC. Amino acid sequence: CASSQESGGSYEQYF.

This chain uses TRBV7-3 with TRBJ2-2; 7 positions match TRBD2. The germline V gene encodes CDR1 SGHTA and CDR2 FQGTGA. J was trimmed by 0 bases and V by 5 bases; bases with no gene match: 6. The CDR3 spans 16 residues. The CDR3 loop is CASSPTGTTNTGELFF. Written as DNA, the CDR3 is TGTGCCAGCAGCCCCACCGGGACTACGAACACCGGGGAGCTGTTTTTT.

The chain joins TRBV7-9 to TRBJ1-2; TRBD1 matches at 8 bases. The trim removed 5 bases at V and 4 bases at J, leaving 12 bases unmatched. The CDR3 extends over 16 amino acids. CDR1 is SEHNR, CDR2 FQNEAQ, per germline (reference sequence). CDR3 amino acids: CASSAGARGPTYGYTF. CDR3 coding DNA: TGTGCCAGCAGCGCTGGGGCCAGGGGGCCAACCTATGGCTACACCTTC.

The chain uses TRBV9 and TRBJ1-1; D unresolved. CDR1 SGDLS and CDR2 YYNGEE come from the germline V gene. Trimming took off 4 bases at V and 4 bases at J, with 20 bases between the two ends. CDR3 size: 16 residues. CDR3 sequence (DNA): TGTGCCAGCAGCCCCACCCCGGGAGCGCCAATCACTGAAGCTTTCTTT. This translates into CASSPTPGAPITEAFF.

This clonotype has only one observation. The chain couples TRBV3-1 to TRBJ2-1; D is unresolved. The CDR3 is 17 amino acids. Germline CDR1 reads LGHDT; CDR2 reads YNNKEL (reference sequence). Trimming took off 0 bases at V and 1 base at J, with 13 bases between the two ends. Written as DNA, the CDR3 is TGTGCCAGCAGCCAAGATCTTGGGGTAGTATCCTACAATGAGCAGTTCTTC. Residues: CASSQDLGVVSYNEQFF.

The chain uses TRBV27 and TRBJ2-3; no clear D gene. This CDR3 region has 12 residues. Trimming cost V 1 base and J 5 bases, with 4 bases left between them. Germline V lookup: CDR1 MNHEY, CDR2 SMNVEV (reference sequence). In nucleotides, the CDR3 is TGTGCCAGCAGTTTATTAGGAGATACGCAGTATTTT. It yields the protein CASSLLGDTQYF.

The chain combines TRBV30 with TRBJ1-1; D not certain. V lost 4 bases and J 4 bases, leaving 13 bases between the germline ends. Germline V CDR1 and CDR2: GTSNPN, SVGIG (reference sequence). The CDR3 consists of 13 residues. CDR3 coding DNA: TGTGCCTGGATCTTGGTAGGTAGCACTGAAGCTTTCTTT. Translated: CAWILVGSTEAFF.

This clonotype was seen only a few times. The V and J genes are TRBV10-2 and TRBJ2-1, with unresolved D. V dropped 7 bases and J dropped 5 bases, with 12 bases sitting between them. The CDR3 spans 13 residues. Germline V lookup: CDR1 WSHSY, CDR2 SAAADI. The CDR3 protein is CASTAGSNNEQFF. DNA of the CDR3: TGCGCCAGCACGGCAGGTTCAAACAATGAGCAGTTCTTC.

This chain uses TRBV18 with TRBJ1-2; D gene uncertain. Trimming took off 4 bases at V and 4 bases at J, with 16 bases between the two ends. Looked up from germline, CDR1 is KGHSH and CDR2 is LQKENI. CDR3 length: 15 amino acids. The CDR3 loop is CASSLSGGLGYGYTF. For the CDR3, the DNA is TGTGCCAGCTCACTGTCGGGAGGGCTCGGCTATGGCTACACCTTC.

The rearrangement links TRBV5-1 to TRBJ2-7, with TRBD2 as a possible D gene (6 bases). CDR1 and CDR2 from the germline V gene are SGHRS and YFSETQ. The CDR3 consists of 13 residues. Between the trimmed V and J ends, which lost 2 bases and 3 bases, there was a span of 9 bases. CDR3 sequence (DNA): TGCGCCAGCAGCTTACTGGGACTCTACGAGCAGTACTTC. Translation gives CASSLLGLYEQYF. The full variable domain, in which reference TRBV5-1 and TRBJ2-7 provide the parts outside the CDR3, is KAGVTQTPRYLIKTRGQQVTLSCSPISGHRSVSWYQQTPGQGLQFLFEYFSETQRNKGNFPGRFSGRQFSNSRSEMNVSTLELGDSALYLCASSLLGLYEQYFGPGTRLTVT.

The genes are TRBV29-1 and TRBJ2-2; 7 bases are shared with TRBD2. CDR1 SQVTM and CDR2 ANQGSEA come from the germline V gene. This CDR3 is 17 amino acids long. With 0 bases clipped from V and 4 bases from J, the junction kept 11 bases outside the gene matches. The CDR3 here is CSVEDLGGGMSTGELFF. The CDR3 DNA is TGCAGCGTTGAAGATCTAGGCGGGGGAATGTCCACCGGGGAGCTGTTTTTT.

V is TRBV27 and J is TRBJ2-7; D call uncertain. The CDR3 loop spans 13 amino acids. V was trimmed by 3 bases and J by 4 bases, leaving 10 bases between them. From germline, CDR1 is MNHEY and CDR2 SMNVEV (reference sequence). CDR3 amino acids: CASSFRQTYEQYF. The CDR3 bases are TGTGCCAGCAGTTTTCGGCAGACTTACGAGCAGTACTTC.

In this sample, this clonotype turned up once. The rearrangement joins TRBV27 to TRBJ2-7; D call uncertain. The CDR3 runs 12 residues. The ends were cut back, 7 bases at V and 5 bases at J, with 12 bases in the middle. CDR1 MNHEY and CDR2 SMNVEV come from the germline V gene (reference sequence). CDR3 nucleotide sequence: TGTGCCAGCAAAACCCTGAGCGACGAGCAGTACTTC. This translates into CASKTLSDEQYF.

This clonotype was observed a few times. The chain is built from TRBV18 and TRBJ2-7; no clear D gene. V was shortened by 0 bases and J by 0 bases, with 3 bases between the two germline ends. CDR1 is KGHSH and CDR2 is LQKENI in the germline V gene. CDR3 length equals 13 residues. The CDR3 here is CASSPPSSYEQYF. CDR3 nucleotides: TGTGCCAGCTCACCACCGAGCTCCTACGAGCAGTACTTC.

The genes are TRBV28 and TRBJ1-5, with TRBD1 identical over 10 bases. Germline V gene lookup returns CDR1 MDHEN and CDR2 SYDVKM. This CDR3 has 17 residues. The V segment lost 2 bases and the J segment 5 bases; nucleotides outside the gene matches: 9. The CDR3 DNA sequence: TGTGCCAGCAGTTTACTTTCTGGGACAGGGGACGATCAGCCCCAGCATTTT. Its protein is CASSLLSGTGDDQPQHF.

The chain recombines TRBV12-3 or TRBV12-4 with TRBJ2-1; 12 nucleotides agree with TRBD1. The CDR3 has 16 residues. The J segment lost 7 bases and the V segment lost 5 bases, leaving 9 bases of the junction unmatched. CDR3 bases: TGTGCCAGCAGTGGGGGGACAGGGGGCGCGCTGAATGAGCAGTTCTTC. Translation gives CASSGGTGGALNEQFF.